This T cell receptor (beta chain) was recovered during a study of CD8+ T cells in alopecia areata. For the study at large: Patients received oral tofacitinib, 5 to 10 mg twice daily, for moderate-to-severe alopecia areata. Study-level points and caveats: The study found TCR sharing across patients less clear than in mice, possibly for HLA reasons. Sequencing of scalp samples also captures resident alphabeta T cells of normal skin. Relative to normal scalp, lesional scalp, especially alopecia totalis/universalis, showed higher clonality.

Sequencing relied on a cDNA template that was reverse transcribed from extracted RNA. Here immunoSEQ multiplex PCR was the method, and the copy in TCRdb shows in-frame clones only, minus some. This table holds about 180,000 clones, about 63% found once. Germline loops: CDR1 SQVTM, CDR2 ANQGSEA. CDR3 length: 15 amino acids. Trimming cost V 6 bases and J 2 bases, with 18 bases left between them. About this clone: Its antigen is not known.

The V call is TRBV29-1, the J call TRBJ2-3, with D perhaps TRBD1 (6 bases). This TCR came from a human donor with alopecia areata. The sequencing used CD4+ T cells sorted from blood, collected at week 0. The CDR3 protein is CSVLPDRRSTDTQYF. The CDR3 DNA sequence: TGCAGCGTCCTACCAGACAGGCGATCCACAGATACGCAGTATTTT.